This T cell receptor beta chain is drawn from a study of T cells in Graves' hyperthyroidism and ophthalmopathy. This clonotype was seen ten or more times. RNA transcripts provided the source from which TCR beta CDR3 regions were amplified. Initially, a first-round RT-PCR of the TCR CDR3 employed the HTBI primer set. TCRdb ran MiXCR on the multiplex PCR reads and lists one entry per CDR3 protein. The sample has approximately 510,000 distinct CDR3 sequences, less than 25% seen once. V lost 4 bases and J lost 8, with 17 bases in between. CDR1 is DFQATT and CDR2 is SNEGSKA in the germline V gene (reference sequence). The CDR3 loop spans 13 amino acids.

This receptor was identified in a man between 18 and 29 years old with Graves' hyperthyroidism. The chain employs TRBV20-1 and TRBJ1-2; D may be TRBD1 (5 bases). The sequenced sample was blood. The CDR3 loop reads CSATLARQGGYTF. The CDR3 bases are TGCAGTGCTACCCTGGCCCGGCAGGGCGGCTACACCTTC.